These T cell receptor beta chains were read from a single sample in a study of shared clonotypes between healthy human individuals. Data came from immunoSEQ multiplex PCR; TCRdb stores just in-frame clones and leaves some out. Here the sample spans roughly 2.6 million clones, about 92% being singletons. Specimen: naive CD4+ T cells sorted from blood. These TCRs come from a man aged 18 to 30 in good health. The CDR3 runs from the conserved cysteine through the conserved F or W. The order of the fields is V gene, J gene, D gene, clone size, CDR3 DNA, CDR3 protein. The D gene is left open where the match is weak. Rows may omit the clone size; those that give it use once, few, many or a size class.

>TRBV7-9|TRBJ1-1|.|.
TGTGCCAGCAGCTTCACGGGAACTGAAGCTTTCTTT
CASSFTGTEAFF
>TRBV30|TRBJ1-1|.|.
TGTGCCTGGAGTGGGGGACGTGATATGAACACTGAAGCTTTCTTT
CAWSGGRDMNTEAFF
>TRBV19|TRBJ2-2|.|.
TGTGCCAGTAGTTGGGGCACGGAATCCGGGGAGCTGTTTTTT
CASSWGTESGELFF
>TRBV21-1|TRBJ1-1|.|.
TGTGCCAGCAGCAAAAGGGCAGGGAGCATGAACACTGAAGCTTTCTTT
CASSKRAGSMNTEAFF
>TRBV6-5|TRBJ2-3|.|.
TGTGCCAGCACTCAGAGGGGGACCGGCACAGATACGCAGTATTTT
CASTQRGTGTDTQYF
>TRBV2|TRBJ1-5|.|.
TGTGCCAGCAGTGAGACCGGGCCCTACTATCAGCCCCAGCATTTT
CASSETGPYYQPQHF
>TRBV19|TRBJ2-7|TRBD1|.
TGTGCCAGTAGTGGACAGGGGGTGAGCTACGAGCAGTACTTC
CASSGQGVSYEQYF
>TRBV28|TRBJ2-2|TRBD1|.
TGTGCCAGCAGTTCATACAGGGGGAACACCGGGGAGCTGTTTTTT
CASSSYRGNTGELFF
>TRBV2|TRBJ2-1|TRBD1|.
TGTGCCAGCAAGGGACAGCCCCTGAACAATGAGCAGTTCTTC
CASKGQPLNNEQFF
>TRBV4-2|TRBJ2-7|.|.
TGTGCCACGTCCGGGTCAACCTACGAGCAGTACTTC
CATSGSTYEQYF
>TRBV25-1|TRBJ2-5|.|once
TGTGCCAGCAGACGCCCAGGAGGAGCGGGAGAGACCCAGTACTTC
CASRRPGGAGETQYF